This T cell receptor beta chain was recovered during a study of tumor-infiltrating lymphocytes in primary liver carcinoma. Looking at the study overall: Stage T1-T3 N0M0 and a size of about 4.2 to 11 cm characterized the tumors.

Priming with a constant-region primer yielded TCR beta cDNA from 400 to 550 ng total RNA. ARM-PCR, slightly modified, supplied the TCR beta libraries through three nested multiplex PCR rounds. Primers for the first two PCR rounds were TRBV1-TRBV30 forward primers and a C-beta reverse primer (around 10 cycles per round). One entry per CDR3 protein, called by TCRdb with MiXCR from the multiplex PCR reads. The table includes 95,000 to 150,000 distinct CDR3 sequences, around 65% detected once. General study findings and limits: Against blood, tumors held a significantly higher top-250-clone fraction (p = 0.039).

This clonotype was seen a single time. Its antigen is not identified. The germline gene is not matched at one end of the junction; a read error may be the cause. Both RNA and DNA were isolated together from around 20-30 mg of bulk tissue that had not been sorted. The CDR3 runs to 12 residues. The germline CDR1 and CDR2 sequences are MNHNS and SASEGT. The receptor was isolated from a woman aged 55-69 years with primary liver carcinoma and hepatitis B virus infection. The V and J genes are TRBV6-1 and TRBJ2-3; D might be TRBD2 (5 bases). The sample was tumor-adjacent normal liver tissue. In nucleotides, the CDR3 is TGTGCCGTCATGGGAGACACAAATACGCAGTATTTT. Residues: CAVMGDTNTQYF.